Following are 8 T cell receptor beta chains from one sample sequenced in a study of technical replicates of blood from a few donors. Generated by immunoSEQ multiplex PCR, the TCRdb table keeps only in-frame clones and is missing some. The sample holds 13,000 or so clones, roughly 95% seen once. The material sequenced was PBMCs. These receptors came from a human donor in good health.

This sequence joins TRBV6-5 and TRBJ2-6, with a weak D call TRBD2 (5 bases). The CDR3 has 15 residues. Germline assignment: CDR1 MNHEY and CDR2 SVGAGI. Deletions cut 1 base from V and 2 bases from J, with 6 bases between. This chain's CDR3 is CASSYFGAGANVLTF. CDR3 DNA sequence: TGTGCCAGCAGTTACTTCGGGGCTGGGGCCAACGTCCTGACTTTC.

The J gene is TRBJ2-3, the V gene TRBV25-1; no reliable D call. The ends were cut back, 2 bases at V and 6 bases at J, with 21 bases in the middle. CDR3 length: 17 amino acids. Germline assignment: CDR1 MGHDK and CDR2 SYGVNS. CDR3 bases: TGTGCCAGCAGTGAAAAAACCCCCACCGGAGTACCGGATACGCAGTATTTT. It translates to CASSEKTPTGVPDTQYF.

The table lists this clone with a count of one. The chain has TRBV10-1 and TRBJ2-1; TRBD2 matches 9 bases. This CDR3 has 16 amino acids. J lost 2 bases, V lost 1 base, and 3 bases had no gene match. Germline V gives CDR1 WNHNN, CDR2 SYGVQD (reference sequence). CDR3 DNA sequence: TGCGCCAGCAGTGAGTTCGCTAGCGGGACCTACAATGAGCAGTTCTTC. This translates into CASSEFASGTYNEQFF.

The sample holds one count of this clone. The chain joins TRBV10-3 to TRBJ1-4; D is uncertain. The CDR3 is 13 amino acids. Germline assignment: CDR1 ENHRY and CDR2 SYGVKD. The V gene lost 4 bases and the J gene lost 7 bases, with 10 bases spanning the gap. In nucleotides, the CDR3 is TGTGCCATCAGTGCTGAGGCGGGTGAAAAACTGTTTTTT. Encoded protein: CAISAEAGEKLFF.

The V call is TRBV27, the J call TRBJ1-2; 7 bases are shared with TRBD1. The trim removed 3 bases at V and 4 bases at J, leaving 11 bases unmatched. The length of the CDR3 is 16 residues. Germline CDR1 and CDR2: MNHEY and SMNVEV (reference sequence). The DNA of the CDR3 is TGTGCCAGCAGTTTCTCCGACAGGGCGACCAGCTATGGCTACACCTTC. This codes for CASSFSDRATSYGYTF.

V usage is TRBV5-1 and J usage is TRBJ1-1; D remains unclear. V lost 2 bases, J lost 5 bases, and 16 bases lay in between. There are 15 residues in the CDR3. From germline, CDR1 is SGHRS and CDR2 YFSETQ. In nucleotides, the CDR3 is TGCGCCAGCAGCTTTAGGAATTCAGGAAATACTGAAGCTTTCTTT. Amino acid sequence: CASSFRNSGNTEAFF. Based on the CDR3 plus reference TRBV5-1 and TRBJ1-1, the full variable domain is KAGVTQTPRYLIKTRGQQVTLSCSPISGHRSVSWYQQTPGQGLQFLFEYFSETQRNKGNFPGRFSGRQFSNSRSEMNVSTLELGDSALYLCASSFRNSGNTEAFFGQGTRLTVV.

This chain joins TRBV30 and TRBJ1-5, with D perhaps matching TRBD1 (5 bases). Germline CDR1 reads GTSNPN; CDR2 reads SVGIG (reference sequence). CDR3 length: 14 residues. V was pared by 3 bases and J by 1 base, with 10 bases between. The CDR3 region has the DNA TGTGCCTGGAGATCAGGGTTAAGCAATCAGCCCCAGCATTTT. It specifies CAWRSGLSNQPQHF.

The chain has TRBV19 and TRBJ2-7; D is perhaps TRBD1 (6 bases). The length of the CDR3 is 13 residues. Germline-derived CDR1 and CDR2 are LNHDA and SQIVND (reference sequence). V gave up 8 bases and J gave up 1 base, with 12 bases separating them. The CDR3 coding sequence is TGTGCCAGTGGATCGGACAGTTCCTACGAGCAGTACTTC. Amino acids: CASGSDSSYEQYF. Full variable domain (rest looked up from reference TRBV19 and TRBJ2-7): DGGITQSPKYLFRKEGQNVTLSCEQNLNHDAMYWYRQDPGQGLRLIYYSQIVNDFQKGDIAEGYSVSREKKESFPLTVTSAQKNPTAFYLCASGSDSSYEQYFGPGTRLTVT.